A selection of T cell receptor beta chains follows, all from one sample in a study of T cells after yellow fever vaccination. TCRdb fed the 5' RACE reads into MiXCR, producing one record per CDR3 protein. The table records 200,000 to 250,000 distinct CDR3 sequences, about 7.1% of them present only once. The sample consisted of CD4+ T cells sorted from PBMCs, taken 15 days after the yellow fever booster vaccination. Receptors originate from a man aged 25-45 years who received the YFV17D yellow fever vaccine. The CDR3 runs from the conserved cysteine through the conserved F or W. The D gene is left open where the match is weak. Expanded clones get a size class; other rows say once, few or many, or leave the size out.

>.|TRBV18|.|TRBJ2-5
CASSPTGMGIRETQYF
TGTGCCAGCTCACCCACGGGCATGGGAATTCGGGAGACCCAGTACTTC
>many|TRBV20-1|TRBD2|TRBJ2-1
CSARQQLAGDF
TGCAGTGCTAGACAACAACTAGCGGGAGATTTC
>.|TRBV5-1|TRBD1|TRBJ2-1
CASSLPGQGTYNEQFF
TGCGCCAGCAGCTTGCCGGGACAGGGGACATACAATGAGCAGTTCTTC
>few|TRBV7-2|.|TRBJ1-4
CASSRFNEKLFF
TGTGCCAGCAGTCGTTTTAATGAAAAACTGTTTTTT
>.|TRBV5-5|TRBD2|TRBJ2-3
CASSFPQGLAGGTQYF
TGTGCCAGCAGCTTCCCTCAGGGACTAGCGGGAGGTACGCAGTATTTT
>many|TRBV12-3/TRBV12-4|TRBD1|TRBJ2-5
CASSLTGAGETQYF
TGTGCCAGCAGTTTGACAGGGGCGGGGGAGACCCAGTACTTC
>.|TRBV2|TRBD2|TRBJ2-1
CASSATSGGDNEQFF
TGTGCCAGCAGTGCTACTAGCGGGGGGGACAATGAGCAGTTCTTC
>.|TRBV7-2|.|TRBJ2-1
CASSLGFGPYNEQFF
TGTGCCAGCAGCTTAGGGTTCGGCCCCTACAATGAGCAGTTCTTC
>many|TRBV7-6|TRBD2|TRBJ2-2
CASSLAVSGTTGELFF
TGTGCCAGCAGCTTAGCCGTTAGCGGGACCACCGGGGAGCTGTTTTTT
>.|TRBV12-3/TRBV12-4|TRBD1|TRBJ1-6
CASSRDRFAPLHF
TGTGCCAGCAGCCGGGACAGGTTTGCACCCCTCCACTTT
>many|TRBV20-1|.|TRBJ2-5
CSARGFGGRETQYF
TGCAGTGCCCGAGGGTTCGGGGGGCGGGAGACCCAGTACTTC
>many|TRBV6-1|.|TRBJ2-1
CASSPPRGEASEQFF
TGTGCCAGCAGTCCCCCAAGGGGGGAGGCCTCTGAGCAGTTCTTC
>many|TRBV29-1|.|TRBJ2-1
CSVEDASSYNEQFF
TGCAGCGTTGAAGACGCGAGCTCCTACAATGAGCAGTTCTTC
>.|TRBV6-2/TRBV6-3|.|TRBJ2-1
CASSYLLNEQFF
TGTGCCAGCAGTTACCTCCTGAATGAGCAGTTCTTC
>few|TRBV29-1|.|TRBJ2-1
CSVVRRGPNEQFF
TGCAGCGTTGTCCGTCGGGGCCCCAATGAGCAGTTCTTC
>.|TRBV21-1|.|TRBJ2-5
CASIKAGGPTYLETQYF
TGTGCCAGCATCAAAGCGGGAGGGCCGACTTACCTAGAGACCCAGTACTTC
>.|TRBV7-2|.|TRBJ1-5
CASSLGTDSQRQHF
TGTGCCAGCAGCTTAGGCACGGACAGCCAGCGCCAGCATTTT
>many|TRBV6-1|TRBD2|TRBJ2-5
CASSPLAGEETQYF
TGTGCCAGTAGCCCCCTAGCGGGCGAAGAGACCCAGTACTTC
>.|TRBV21-1|.|TRBJ2-1
CASSKAPGTSNEQFF
TGTGCCAGCAGCAAAGCGCCCGGGACTAGCAATGAGCAGTTCTTC
>few|TRBV18|.|TRBJ2-3
CASSPPIGGPDTQYF
TGTGCCAGTTCACCACCGATAGGGGGGCCAGATACGCAGTATTTT
>.|TRBV20-1|TRBD1|TRBJ2-7
CSAVRDRVEQYF
TGCAGTGCGGTCCGGGACAGGGTGGAGCAGTACTTC
>many|TRBV5-4|.|TRBJ2-1
CASSSRSEEGEQFF
TGTGCCAGCAGCTCTCGTTCGGAGGAGGGTGAGCAGTTCTTC
>many|TRBV7-6|TRBD2|TRBJ2-5
CASSSLAGAQETQYF
TGTGCCAGCAGCTCATTAGCGGGAGCCCAAGAGACCCAGTACTTC
>few|TRBV15|TRBD2|TRBJ2-3
CATSRDALAGVRDTQYF
TGTGCCACCAGCAGAGATGCACTAGCGGGAGTTAGAGATACGCAGTATTTT
>.|TRBV5-1|.|TRBJ2-6
CASSLSGSGANVLTF
TGCGCCAGCAGCTTGTCGGGGTCTGGGGCCAACGTCCTGACTTTC
>.|TRBV29-1|.|TRBJ2-6
CSVGGPGANVLTF
TGCAGCGTTGGAGGGCCTGGGGCCAACGTCCTGACTTTC
>many|TRBV5-1|.|TRBJ2-1
CASSFDLINNEQFF
TGCGCCAGCAGCTTCGATCTTATTAACAATGAGCAGTTCTTC
>many|TRBV5-4|.|TRBJ2-7
CASSLLGGIEYEQYF
TGTGCCAGCAGCTTGTTGGGCGGGATAGAATACGAGCAGTACTTC
>many|TRBV12-3/TRBV12-4|.|TRBJ2-1
CASTLTDHPYNEQFF
TGTGCCAGCACCCTGACAGACCACCCCTACAATGAGCAGTTCTTC
>few|TRBV11-2|.|TRBJ2-1
CASTKGGRGISEQFF
TGTGCCAGCACCAAAGGGGGGCGGGGGATAAGTGAGCAGTTCTTC
>few|TRBV3-1|.|TRBJ2-5
CASSRVETQYF
TGTGCCAGCAGCCGGGTTGAGACCCAGTACTTC
>few|TRBV15|.|TRBJ2-5
CATSRVGIQETQYF
TGTGCCACCAGCAGAGTTGGCATTCAAGAGACCCAGTACTTC
>many|TRBV20-1|.|TRBJ1-5
CSARDPWAGNQPQHF
TGCAGTGCTAGAGATCCTTGGGCAGGGAATCAGCCCCAGCATTTT
>many|TRBV6-1|.|TRBJ2-2
CASRPLSPGELFF
TGTGCCAGCAGGCCGTTAAGTCCCGGGGAGCTGTTTTTT
>few|TRBV27|TRBD2|TRBJ2-7
CASRRGLAGHYEQYF
TGTGCCAGCAGACGCGGACTAGCGGGCCACTACGAGCAGTACTTC
>few|TRBV4-2|.|TRBJ1-1
CASSQDPPGSGAEAFF
TGTGCCAGCAGCCAAGACCCCCCCGGGAGCGGAGCGGAAGCTTTCTTT
>.|TRBV27|.|TRBJ2-7
CASRAGSYEQYF
TGTGCCAGTAGAGCGGGTTCCTACGAGCAGTACTTC
>.|TRBV12-3/TRBV12-4|.|TRBJ2-2
CASSWTRPNTGELFF
TGTGCCAGCAGTTGGACAAGGCCGAACACCGGGGAGCTGTTTTTT
>many|TRBV11-2|.|TRBJ2-7
CASSLGTRLYF
TGTGCCAGCAGCCTGGGGACAAGATTGTACTTC
>few|TRBV7-2|.|TRBJ2-5
CASSFVGSGTQYF
TGTGCCAGCAGCTTTGTCGGGTCCGGGACCCAGTACTTC
>.|TRBV30|TRBD1|TRBJ2-7
CAWRAGTGLSYEQYF
TGTGCCTGGAGAGCCGGGACAGGGCTCTCCTACGAGCAGTACTTC
>few|TRBV7-2|TRBD1|TRBJ1-3
CASSSRTGTSSGNTIYF
TGTGCCAGCAGCTCCAGGACAGGGACGAGCTCTGGAAACACCATATATTTT
>.|TRBV7-2|.|TRBJ1-1
CASSLMVVSRFNTEAFF
TGTGCCAGCAGCTTAATGGTCGTGTCCCGATTCAACACTGAAGCTTTCTTT
>.|TRBV2|TRBD2|TRBJ2-4
CASNPAGAGNIQYF
TGTGCCAGCAATCCAGCGGGAGCAGGGAACATTCAGTACTTC
>few|TRBV20-1|.|TRBJ1-1
CRVPGQGMNTEAFF
TGCAGGGTTCCCGGCCAGGGGATGAACACTGAAGCTTTCTTT
>many|TRBV5-1|.|TRBJ2-7
CASSPPGHPPREQYF
TGCGCCAGCAGCCCACCGGGCCACCCTCCTCGAGAGCAGTACTTC
>few|TRBV7-2|TRBD2|TRBJ2-5
CASSMAGTSGKETQYF
TGTGCCAGCAGCATGGCCGGGACTAGCGGGAAAGAGACCCAGTACTTC